Below, one T cell receptor (beta chain) is given with its context. The antigen is not known. The repertoire was sequenced with immunoSEQ multiplex PCR; TCRdb's copy has only in-frame clones and lacks some. Here the sample spans roughly 60,000 clones, over 80% being singletons. The sample belongs to a study of OX40 agonist ivuxolimab in advanced cancers. Study results and caveats: Some nonresponders additionally presented with little normalized T-cell clonal expansion.

The receptor comes from an adult with an advanced solid tumor such as melanoma, head and neck, liver or kidney cancer. The sequenced sample was CD4+ or CD8+ T cells sorted from blood, obtained in a trial of the OX40 agonist ivuxolimab.

This CDR3 reads CASSVWGADTGELFF. The CDR3 DNA is TGTGCCAGCAGCGTATGGGGGGCGGACACCGGGGAGCTGTTTTTT. The J gene is TRBJ2-2, the V gene TRBV9, with D possibly called TRBD1 or TRBD2 (6 bases each). The germline V and J ends were trimmed by 1 base and 3 bases, with 10 bases remaining between them. CDR1 and CDR2 from the germline V gene are SGDLS and YYNGEE. CDR3 length: 15 residues.